This T cell receptor beta chain was captured in a study of CD8+ T cells in alopecia areata. This clone was observed a handful of times. Its cognate antigen is unknown. As the sequencing template, cDNA was produced by extracting RNA and reverse transcribing it. Clones were sequenced by immunoSEQ multiplex PCR, and TCRdb holds only the in-frame ones, with some missing. Altogether about 190,000 clones are present, roughly 60% being singletons, with the ten largest covering 1%. Treatment here: oral pan-JAK inhibitor, 5-10 mg twice daily. From alopecia areata patients, lesional scalp punch biopsies and peripheral blood were collected. Study-level points and caveats: During tofacitinib treatment, many expanded lesional clones remained in scalp and blood. Lesional scalp, notably in alopecia totalis/universalis, had clonality above that of normal scalp.

From germline, CDR1 is SQVTM and CDR2 ANQGSEA. The CDR3 extends over 13 amino acids. The V end was cut by 6 bases, the J end by 1 base, with 9 bases between. The receptor's source is a human donor with alopecia areata. The source was CD4+ T cells sorted from blood, collected at week 24, from a patient treated with tofacitinib. The V and J genes are TRBV29-1 and TRBJ2-2; maybe TRBD1 (5 bases). In DNA, the CDR3 is TGCAGCGTGAGAGGACAGAACACCGGGGAGCTGTTTTTT. Translating gives CSVRGQNTGELFF.